These 32 T cell receptor beta chains share one sample of origin, sequenced in a study of Tregs in tolerant kidney transplant recipients. Libraries were prepared by immunoSEQ multiplex PCR; TCRdb keeps only in-frame clonotypes and omits some of them. The table includes some 88,000 clones, about 92% detected once. Sequencing was performed on CD8+ T cells from blood. These receptors originate from a human donor in good health.

This clone appeared a single time. The chain joins TRBV13 to TRBJ1-5, with D uncertain. Trimming removed 3 bases at V and 3 bases at J, with 9 bases between. Germline V gives CDR1 PRHDT, CDR2 FYEKMQ (reference sequence). The CDR3 has 14 residues. CDR3 region: CASSFRPFNQPQHF. For the CDR3, the DNA is TGTGCCAGCAGCTTCCGACCGTTCAATCAGCCCCAGCATTTT.

The V and J genes are TRBV11-1 and TRBJ2-1; D is perhaps TRBD2 (5 bases). Per germline, CDR1 SGHAT and CDR2 FQDESV (reference sequence). V lost 7 bases to trimming and J lost 10 bases, with 20 bases between them. The CDR3 consists of 14 residues. This CDR3 is CASTAWRSESEQFF. The CDR3 DNA follows: TGTGCCAGCACCGCCTGGAGGTCTGAATCAGAGCAGTTCTTC. The whole variable domain, remainder taken from reference TRBV11-1 and TRBJ2-1, is EAEVAQSPRYKITEKSQAVAFWCDPISGHATLYWYRQILGQGPELLVQFQDESVVDDSQLPKDRFSAERLKGVDSTLKIQPAELGDSAMYLCASTAWRSESEQFFGPGTRLTVL.

V usage is TRBV30 and J usage is TRBJ2-1; tentatively, D is TRBD2 (5 bases). CDR3 length: 15 amino acids. V lost 1 base and J 4 bases, leaving 14 bases between the germline ends. Germline values: CDR1 GTSNPN, CDR2 SVGIG (reference sequence). The CDR3 spells CAWSARGSRYNEQFF. The CDR3 nucleotides are TGTGCCTGGAGTGCTCGGGGAAGTAGATACAATGAGCAGTTCTTC.

The V call is TRBV9, the J call TRBJ1-1; a possible D gene is TRBD1 (5 bases). The germline V gene has CDR1 SGDLS and CDR2 YYNGEE. Deletions cut 4 bases from V and 1 base from J, with 8 bases between. This CDR3 spans 13 amino acids. DNA of the CDR3: TGTGCCAGCAGCACCAGGGAGAACACTGAAGCTTTCTTT. This sequence encodes CASSTRENTEAFF.

The chain couples TRBV7-9 to TRBJ1-6; 7 nucleotides match TRBD1. This CDR3 contains 14 residues. The germline V gene encodes CDR1 SEHNR and CDR2 FQNEAQ (reference sequence). The trim removed 3 bases at V and 8 bases at J, leaving 4 bases unmatched. CDR3 DNA sequence: TGTGCCAGCAGCTTGGGACAGTACGATTCACCCCTCCACTTT. Protein sequence: CASSLGQYDSPLHF.

The rearrangement joins TRBV2 to TRBJ2-7; D is uncertain. The CDR3 is 13 residues long. The germline gives CDR1 SNHLY, CDR2 FYNNEI. Between the trimmed V and J ends, which lost 4 bases and 0 bases, there was a span of 7 bases. Here the CDR3 reads CASSGLFSYEQYF. In nucleotides, the CDR3 is TGTGCCAGCAGTGGACTTTTCTCCTACGAGCAGTACTTC.

This clone has just a few counts. The gene calls are TRBV19 and TRBJ1-1; D perhaps matches TRBD1 (5 bases). Germline CDR1 and CDR2: LNHDA and SQIVND (reference sequence). Trimming took 6 bases from V and 0 from J, leaving 14 bases between them. This CDR3 comprises 15 residues. The CDR3 nucleotides are TGTGCCAGTAGCCCGGGACTGACTATGAACACTGAAGCTTTCTTT. It yields the protein CASSPGLTMNTEAFF.

DNA of the CDR3: TGTGCCAGCAGTCCGCGAGCGGCCGGGGAGCTGTTTTTT. This translates into CASSPRAAGELFF. The gene calls are TRBV27 and TRBJ2-2; maybe TRBD2 (5 bases). Trimming took off 5 bases at V and 6 bases at J, with 10 bases between the two ends. The length of the CDR3 is 13 residues. Germline V gene lookup returns CDR1 MNHEY and CDR2 SMNVEV (reference sequence).

This rearrangement joins TRBV27 to TRBJ2-5; D is undetermined. V was shortened by 2 bases and J by 7 bases, with 14 bases between the two germline ends. The germline V gene has CDR1 MNHEY and CDR2 SMNVEV (reference sequence). CDR3 length equals 14 residues. The CDR3 is CASSLGLELGTQYF. DNA of the CDR3: TGTGCCAGCAGTTTAGGGCTAGAGTTGGGGACCCAGTACTTC.

The table lists this clone with a count of one. The chain combines TRBV9 with TRBJ2-1; the D call may be TRBD1 or TRBD2 (6 bases each). The CDR3 runs to 15 residues. V lost 0 bases and J 5 bases, leaving 12 bases between the germline ends. CDR1 SGDLS and CDR2 YYNGEE come from the germline V gene. CDR3 loop: CASSVGGGLNNEQFF. CDR3 bases: TGTGCCAGCAGCGTAGGAGGGGGACTGAACAATGAGCAGTTCTTC.

The rearrangement uses TRBV4-1 and TRBJ2-7; 8 bases agree with TRBD1. There are 15 residues in the CDR3. The J segment lost 2 bases and the V segment lost 1 base, leaving 4 bases of the junction unmatched. The germline V gene encodes CDR1 MGHRA and CDR2 YSYEKL. The CDR3 is CASSQGDRFTYEQYF. Here the CDR3 DNA reads TGCGCCAGCAGCCAAGGGGACAGGTTTACCTACGAGCAGTACTTC.

CDR3 sequence: CASSLYKDEQETQYF. The CDR3 DNA is TGCGCCAGCAGCTTATACAAGGACGAACAAGAGACCCAGTACTTC. J is TRBJ2-5 and V is TRBV5-1, with D uncertain. The V end lost 2 bases, the J end lost 2 bases, and 13 bases lay between the germline ends. Germline V gene lookup returns CDR1 SGHRS and CDR2 YFSETQ. The CDR3 runs to 15 residues.

The chain links TRBV13 to TRBJ2-5; TRBD1 agrees at 7 bases. Losses at the gene ends were 0 bases for V and 0 bases for J; bases not matched to a gene: 10. CDR3 length: 18 amino acids. CDR1 and CDR2 (germline): PRHDT, FYEKMQ (reference sequence). CDR3 sequence: CASSLGTGWKINQETQYF. The CDR3 DNA sequence: TGTGCCAGCAGCTTAGGGACAGGGTGGAAAATAAACCAAGAGACCCAGTACTTC. The full variable domain, completed using reference TRBV13 and TRBJ2-5, is AAGVIQSPRHLIKEKRETATLKCYPIPRHDTVYWYQQGPGQDPQFLISFYEKMQSDKGSIPDRFSAQQFSDYHSELNMSSLELGDSALYFCASSLGTGWKINQETQYFGPGTRLLVL.

This chain links TRBV13 with TRBJ2-7, with 7 bases lining up with TRBD1. The germline gives CDR1 PRHDT, CDR2 FYEKMQ (reference sequence). V shed 5 bases, J shed 0 bases, and the junction held 7 bases outside the gene matches. The CDR3 has 15 amino acids. Written as DNA, the CDR3 is TGTGCCAGCAGCCGTCAGGGGGAAGGCTCCTACGAGCAGTACTTC. This sequence encodes CASSRQGEGSYEQYF.

This clone was seen just once. The rearrangement uses TRBV2 and TRBJ1-4, with D uncertain. In germline, CDR1 is SNHLY, CDR2 FYNNEI. V gave up 2 bases and J gave up 8 bases, with 12 bases separating them. This CDR3 spans 14 amino acids. The CDR3 is CASSEIGEEEKLFF. CDR3 nucleotide sequence: TGTGCCAGCAGTGAAATCGGGGAGGAAGAAAAACTGTTTTTT.

The V and J genes are TRBV19 and TRBJ2-7; 9 nucleotides align to TRBD1. After removal of 5 bases from V and 4 bases from J, the junction contained 12 bases not matched to a gene. Germline loops: CDR1 LNHDA, CDR2 SQIVND (reference sequence). The CDR3 is 16 residues long. The CDR3 nucleotides are TGTGCCAGTAGTGGGGACCCGGGACAGGGTCAGTACGAGCAGTACTTC. It codes for CASSGDPGQGQYEQYF. Supplemented by reference TRBV19 and TRBJ2-7, the full variable domain reads DGGITQSPKYLFRKEGQNVTLSCEQNLNHDAMYWYRQDPGQGLRLIYYSQIVNDFQKGDIAEGYSVSREKKESFPLTVTSAQKNPTAFYLCASSGDPGQGQYEQYFGPGTRLTVT.

The genes are TRBV4-1 and TRBJ1-1; TRBD1 is a possible D gene (6 bases). Trimming removed 8 bases from V and 1 base from J, with 11 bases in between. Germline lookup yields CDR1 MGHRA and CDR2 YSYEKL. The CDR3 totals 13 residues. This CDR3 reads CASGPQGNTEAFF. CDR3 nucleotide sequence: TGCGCCAGCGGACCACAGGGGAACACTGAAGCTTTCTTT.

The chain has TRBV6-1 and TRBJ2-3; unclear D gene. Trimming took 2 bases from V and 4 from J, leaving 4 bases between them. CDR3 size: 12 residues. Germline V lookup: CDR1 MNHNS, CDR2 SASEGT. The CDR3 nucleotides read TGTGCCAGCAGTGAAAGTCCAGATACGCAGTATTTT. Its protein is CASSESPDTQYF.

This rearrangement joins TRBV2 to TRBJ1-4; unclear D gene. From germline, CDR1 is SNHLY and CDR2 FYNNEI. The CDR3 totals 14 residues. The V end lost 1 base, the J end lost 4 bases, and 7 bases lay between the germline ends. CDR3 sequence reads: CASSEGQLNEKLFF. The CDR3 coding sequence is TGTGCCAGCAGTGAAGGCCAGCTTAATGAAAAACTGTTTTTT.

This chain joins TRBV5-4 and TRBJ2-7; 7 bases line up with TRBD1. V lost 4 bases, J lost 2 bases, and 6 bases stayed unmatched. CDR3 length equals 14 residues. Germline V gene lookup returns CDR1 SGHNT and CDR2 YYREEE (reference sequence). CDR3 sequence: CASSTGTVAYEQYF. The CDR3, as DNA: TGTGCCAGCAGCACAGGGACAGTTGCCTACGAGCAGTACTTC.

The chain has TRBV9 and TRBJ2-5; 7 bases match TRBD2. V was clipped by 4 bases and J by 5 bases; unmatched bases: 11. Germline CDR1 and CDR2: SGDLS and YYNGEE. This CDR3 comprises 15 residues. The CDR3 region has the DNA TGTGCCAGCAGCTACAGCGGGGACCGTCAGGAGACCCAGTACTTC. Its protein is CASSYSGDRQETQYF.

The rearrangement joins TRBV7-9 to TRBJ2-5; TRBD2 matches at 15 bases. V lost 1 base to trimming and J lost 5 bases; unmatched junction nucleotides: 11. CDR3 size: 19 residues. CDR1 and CDR2 from the germline V gene are SEHNR and FQNEAQ (reference sequence). The DNA for the CDR3 is TGTGCCAGCAGCTTAGTCGGACTAGCGGGAGGGGTTCTGTGGGAGACCCAGTACTTC. This sequence encodes CASSLVGLAGGVLWETQYF.

The count of this clone is one. This sequence joins TRBV7-9 and TRBJ2-5; perhaps TRBD2 as D (7 bases). Germline-derived CDR1 and CDR2 are SEHNR and FQNEAQ (reference sequence). The CDR3 covers 14 residues. V was pared by 4 bases and J by 3 bases, with 12 bases between. The CDR3 spells CASSSGGLEETQYF. The CDR3, as DNA: TGTGCCAGCAGCTCCGGGGGGCTCGAAGAGACCCAGTACTTC.

The rearrangement links TRBV10-2 to TRBJ2-3; 7 bases match TRBD2. CDR1 and CDR2 from the germline V gene are WSHSY and SAAADI. The J segment lost 4 bases and the V segment lost 9 bases, leaving 7 bases of the junction unmatched. CDR3 length: 13 amino acids. The CDR3 here is CASSSGKADTQYF. As DNA, the CDR3 is TGCGCCAGTTCTAGCGGCAAGGCAGATACGCAGTATTTT.

CDR3 in DNA: TGTGCCAGCAGCCTTTTACCTACGCAGGGGGGAATTTACAATGAGCAGTTCTTC. Translating gives CASSLLPTQGGIYNEQFF. The rearrangement uses TRBV11-2 and TRBJ2-1; D might be TRBD1 (7 bases). Trimming took off 5 bases at V and 4 bases at J, with 24 bases between the two ends. Germline V gene data show CDR1 as SGHAT and CDR2 as FQNNGV. The CDR3 loop spans 18 amino acids.

The V gene is TRBV7-9, the J gene TRBJ2-7, with D unclear. Germline loops: CDR1 SEHNR, CDR2 FQNEAQ (reference sequence). This CDR3 region has 11 residues. The germline V and J ends were trimmed by 6 bases and 6 bases, with 9 bases remaining between them. In nucleotides, the CDR3 is TGTGCCAGCAGTCCCACGGCCGAGCAGTACTTC. It encodes CASSPTAEQYF. Full variable domain (outside the CDR3, taken from reference TRBV7-9 and TRBJ2-7): DTGVSQNPRHKITKRGQNVTFRCDPISEHNRLYWYRQTLGQGPEFLTYFQNEAQLEKSRLLSDRFSAERPKGSFSTLEIQRTEQGDSAMYLCASSPTAEQYFGPGTRLTVT.

The table lists this clone with a few counts. Other DNA variants within this sample encode the same CDR3. The V call is TRBV6-5, the J call TRBJ2-7, with TRBD2 identical over 9 bases. Germline CDR1 is MNHEY and CDR2 is SVGAGI. V lost 0 bases, J lost 0 bases, and 0 bases stayed unmatched. The CDR3 totals 15 residues. The CDR3, as DNA: TGTGCCAGCAGTTACTCTAGCGGGAGCTCCTACGAGCAGTACTTC. Its protein is CASSYSSGSSYEQYF.

The genes are TRBV30 and TRBJ2-7; weak D call: TRBD1 (5 bases). The V gene's germline CDR1 is GTSNPN and CDR2 SVGIG (reference sequence). The CDR3 has 14 amino acids. The V end was cut by 0 bases, the J end by 0 bases, with 9 bases between. Here the CDR3 DNA reads TGTGCCTGGAGTGTATGGGGCAGCTCCTACGAGCAGTACTTC. Its translation is CAWSVWGSSYEQYF.

This sequence joins TRBV9 and TRBJ1-1; 7 bases map to TRBD1. Germline V lookup: CDR1 SGDLS, CDR2 YYNGEE. Germline trimming cut 6 bases from V and 2 bases from J; bases unmatched to any gene: 10. The CDR3 contains 15 residues. CDR3 loop: CASIPHGTDNTEAFF. CDR3 DNA sequence: TGTGCCAGCATCCCCCACGGGACAGACAACACTGAAGCTTTCTTT.

V usage is TRBV7-6 and J usage is TRBJ1-5; D perhaps matches TRBD1 (6 bases). Trimming took off 1 base at V and 3 bases at J, with 10 bases between the two ends. This CDR3 has 15 residues. Germline V gene sequence: CDR1 SGHVS, CDR2 FNYEAQ. CDR3 coding DNA: TGTGCCAGCAGCTTAGTGACAGGCCTCAATCAGCCCCAGCATTTT. Its translation: CASSLVTGLNQPQHF.

CDR3 loop: CASSDYDSTEAFF. CDR3 in DNA: TGCGCCAGCAGTGACTACGACAGCACTGAAGCTTTCTTT. The chain has TRBV10-1 and TRBJ1-1, with D tentatively TRBD1 (5 bases). Trimming took 3 bases from V and 4 from J, leaving 9 bases between them. CDR3 length: 13 amino acids. CDR1 and CDR2 (germline): WNHNN, SYGVQD (reference sequence).

This chain joins TRBV4-2 and TRBJ2-1, with D perhaps TRBD1 (6 bases). Germline CDR1 is LGHNA and CDR2 is YNFKEQ. Trimming shortened V by 0 bases and J by 4 bases, and 16 bases separated the two germline ends. This CDR3 comprises 17 residues. The DNA of the CDR3 is TGTGCCAGCAGCCAAGAGGCCGGGACACTGATTTACAATGAGCAGTTCTTC. Residues: CASSQEAGTLIYNEQFF.